The clone carrying this T cell receptor beta chain was seen more than once but under ten times. Individually, cDNA molecules had unique molecular identifiers attached to them. Each CDR3 protein gets one entry after TCRdb re-called the 5' RACE reads with MiXCR. The sample contains approximately 70,000 distinct CDR3 sequences, 10% to 15% of which appear only once. This record comes from a study of early T cells in non-severe SARS-CoV-2 infection. Study overall: Sequencing used unsorted whole-blood bulk RNA, so chains lack pairing.

CDR1 and CDR2 (germline): SGHNT, YYREEE (reference sequence). The CDR3 runs 14 residues. The V end lost 4 bases, the J end lost 5 bases, and 13 bases lay between the germline ends. The material sequenced was whole blood, taken at baseline. The J gene is TRBJ2-4, the V gene TRBV5-4; possible D gene TRBD1, 6 bases. This sequence was found in an adult who was a healthcare worker with PCR-confirmed SARS-CoV-2 infection or an uninfected control (not recorded which). The donor label of this sample is uncertain. The chain's CDR3 is CASSPGDTQNIQYF. For the CDR3, the DNA is TGTGCCAGCAGCCCCGGGGACACGCAAAACATTCAGTACTTC. The full variable domain, with the rest looked up from reference TRBV5-4 and TRBJ2-4, is ETGVTQSPTHLIKTRGQQVTLRCSSQSGHNTVSWYQQALGQGPQFIFQYYREEENGRGNFPPRFSGLQFPNYSSELNVNALELDDSALYLCASSPGDTQNIQYFGAGTRLSVL.